These 5 T cell receptor beta chains were sequenced from one sample in a study of cytomegalovirus exposure and HLA in healthy donors. Using immunoSEQ multiplex PCR, the repertoire was profiled, and TCRdb retains in-frame clones only, with some absent. The sample has about 150,000 clones; around 84% are singletons. Sample: PBMCs. These receptor sequences come from a human donor in good health.

This clone was seen a handful of times. Here the CDR3 reads CASSLVGSSYEQYF. CDR3 in DNA: TGCGCCAGCAGCTTGGTCGGGAGCTCCTACGAGCAGTACTTC. This chain links TRBV5-1 with TRBJ2-7; the D gene is possibly TRBD2 (6 bases). Germline V gives CDR1 SGHRS, CDR2 YFSETQ. Trimming pared 0 bases from V and 0 bases from J, leaving 7 bases between. The length of the CDR3 is 14 residues.

The CDR3 coding sequence is TGCGCCAGCAGCTTGGCTTTACGGCGCTCAACTAGCGGGAGCACAGATACGCAGTATTTT. This codes for CASSLALRRSTSGSTDTQYF. The rearrangement links TRBV5-1 to TRBJ2-3; 9 bases map to TRBD2. J was trimmed by 0 bases and V by 0 bases; bases with no gene match: 14. This CDR3 region has 20 residues. Germline V gene lookup returns CDR1 SGHRS and CDR2 YFSETQ.

The chain carries TRBV6-5 and TRBJ1-6, with D maybe TRBD1 (6 bases). Germline CDR1 and CDR2: MNHEY and SVGAGI. Trimming removed 2 bases from V and 13 bases from J, with 21 bases in between. CDR3 length equals 16 residues. The CDR3 loop reads CASSYQGGWPPSPLHF. DNA of the CDR3: TGTGCCAGCAGTTACCAAGGGGGATGGCCACCATCGCCCCTCCACTTT.

J is TRBJ2-3 and V is TRBV28; D might be TRBD2 (5 bases). There are 15 residues in the CDR3. CDR1 is MDHEN and CDR2 is SYDVKM in the germline V gene. Deletions cut 8 bases from V and 2 bases from J, with 17 bases between. The DNA for the CDR3 is TGTGCCAGCTCTGGACTCCCCCAATACACAGATACGCAGTATTTT. Translating gives CASSGLPQYTDTQYF.

V and J are TRBV7-9 and TRBJ2-1; 7 positions match TRBD1. CDR1 and CDR2 (germline): SEHNR, FQNEAQ (reference sequence). The CDR3 totals 13 residues. The ends lost 4 bases at V and 6 bases at J; junction bases unmatched: 3. The CDR3 reads CASSSSGGNEQFF. CDR3 coding DNA: TGTGCCAGCAGCTCCTCAGGGGGCAATGAGCAGTTCTTC.